The 30 T cell receptor beta chains below come from one sample, sequenced in a study of T cell changes during pregnancy in multiple sclerosis. The protocol was immunoSEQ multiplex PCR, while the TCRdb copy is restricted to in-frame clones and leaves out a portion. The data contain under 40,000 clones, approximately 90% of them singletons. Sequencing used CD8+ T cells from peripheral blood mononuclear cells, obtained before pregnancy. These receptors all stem from a female donor with multiple sclerosis, enrolled in a pregnancy study.

The V call is TRBV4-1, the J call TRBJ1-1, with 7 bases aligning to TRBD1. Germline CDR1 MGHRA, CDR2 YSYEKL. This CDR3 comprises 14 residues. With V trimmed by 3 bases and J by 7 bases, 8 bases remained unmatched. CDR3 sequence reads: CASSHTEAGGEAFF. The CDR3 DNA reads as TGCGCCAGCAGCCATACGGAGGCAGGGGGTGAAGCTTTCTTT.

The rearrangement links TRBV19 to TRBJ2-7; weak D call: TRBD2 (6 bases). From germline, CDR1 is LNHDA and CDR2 SQIVND (reference sequence). The CDR3 sequence is 11 residues long. Trimming shortened V by 5 bases and J by 6 bases, and 8 bases separated the two germline ends. The CDR3 DNA follows: TGTGCCAGTAGTCGGGGGACCGAGCAGTACTTC. It is translated as CASSRGTEQYF.

The rearrangement uses TRBV6-4 and TRBJ1-1; TRBD1 matches at 9 bases. The CDR3 extends over 13 amino acids. J was trimmed by 6 bases and V by 2 bases; bases with no gene match: 1. Germline CDR1 reads MRHNA; CDR2 reads SNTAGT. The CDR3 coding sequence is TGTGCCAGCAGTGACGGGGACAGGGCTGAAGCTTTCTTT. Translated: CASSDGDRAEAFF.

In its sample, this clone was seen a few times. This chain joins TRBV7-2 and TRBJ1-2; no firm D call. Germline V gives CDR1 SGHTA, CDR2 FQGNSA. Between the trimmed V and J ends, which lost 1 base and 8 bases, there was a span of 11 bases. This CDR3 spans 13 amino acids. For the CDR3, the DNA is TGTGCCAGCAGCTTAGAACCACCAGAAGGCTACACCTTC. Its protein is CASSLEPPEGYTF.

This sequence joins TRBV19 and TRBJ1-2; no reliable D call. V dropped 3 bases and J dropped 6 bases, with 17 bases sitting between them. The CDR3 sequence is 15 residues long. The V gene's germline CDR1 is LNHDA and CDR2 SQIVND (reference sequence). CDR3 nucleotides: TGTGCCAGTAGTATCGCGGCCTTTCCCGGGAATGGCTACACCTTC. It specifies CASSIAAFPGNGYTF.

This clone was seen more than once but under ten times. This rearrangement joins TRBV7-9 to TRBJ1-5; D call uncertain. Trimming took 3 bases from V and 7 from J, leaving 7 bases between them. The CDR3 runs to 12 residues. Per the germline V gene, CDR1 is SEHNR and CDR2 is FQNEAQ (reference sequence). The CDR3 is CASSFIGQPQHF. The CDR3 DNA follows: TGTGCCAGCAGCTTTATCGGGCAGCCCCAGCATTTT. Full variable domain (outside the CDR3, taken from reference TRBV7-9 and TRBJ1-5): DTGVSQNPRHKITKRGQNVTFRCDPISEHNRLYWYRQTLGQGPEFLTYFQNEAQLEKSRLLSDRFSAERPKGSFSTLEIQRTEQGDSAMYLCASSFIGQPQHFGDGTRLSIL.

The chain carries TRBV9 and TRBJ2-3; D ambiguous. Germline V gene sequence: CDR1 SGDLS, CDR2 YYNGEE. V gave up 3 bases and J gave up 0 bases, with 8 bases separating them. The CDR3 is made up of 14 amino acids. The CDR3 coding sequence is TGTGCCAGCAGCGCTACCAGGAGCACAGATACGCAGTATTTT. Its translation is CASSATRSTDTQYF.

The rearrangement joins TRBV27 to TRBJ1-5; TRBD1 is a possible D gene (6 bases). From germline, CDR1 is MNHEY and CDR2 SMNVEV (reference sequence). Trimming left V 5 bases short and J 5 bases short, with 13 bases between. The CDR3 has 14 amino acids. CDR3 loop: CASSDTGIHQPQHF. The CDR3 DNA reads TGTGCCAGCAGTGATACAGGGATCCATCAGCCCCAGCATTTT.

This rearrangement joins TRBV2 to TRBJ1-2; 7 bases match TRBD1. CDR3 length: 16 residues. Germline V CDR1 and CDR2: SNHLY, FYNNEI. V trimming: 5 bases; J trimming: 2 bases; junction bases outside the gene matches: 11. The CDR3 protein is CASSRPQQGWNYGYTF. Written as DNA, the CDR3 is TGTGCCAGCAGTCGGCCCCAACAGGGGTGGAACTATGGCTACACCTTC. The full variable domain, rest sourced from reference TRBV2 and TRBJ1-2, is EPEVTQTPSHQVTQMGQEVILRCVPISNHLYFYWYRQILGQKVEFLVSFYNNEISEKSEIFDDQFSVERPDGSNFTLKIRSTKLEDSAMYFCASSRPQQGWNYGYTFGSGTRLTVV.

Here the CDR3 reads CASSATYTGELFF. CDR3 nucleotide sequence: TGTGCCAGCAGCGCGACTTACACCGGGGAGCTGTTTTTT. This chain links TRBV9 with TRBJ2-2; D remains ambiguous. Germline-derived CDR1 and CDR2 are SGDLS and YYNGEE. CDR3 length: 13 amino acids. Trimming pared 3 bases from V and 3 bases from J, leaving 6 bases between.

This CDR3 reads CASSQEGTGGTGELFF. The CDR3 nucleotides read TGCGCCAGCAGCCAAGAGGGTACAGGGGGCACCGGGGAGCTGTTTTTT. This chain connects TRBV4-1 to TRBJ2-2, with TRBD1 identical over 8 bases. CDR3 length: 16 residues. The V gene end was trimmed by 0 bases and the J gene end by 4 bases; junction bases not matched to a gene: 4. Germline V gives CDR1 MGHRA, CDR2 YSYEKL.

The CDR3 nucleotides read TGTGCCAGCAGCTTAGCTTACTCGGGAGCGTCCTACGAGCAGTACTTC. Translating it yields CASSLAYSGASYEQYF. The V call is TRBV7-2, the J call TRBJ2-7; D might be TRBD2 (6 bases). The CDR3 covers 16 residues. The germline CDR1 and CDR2 sequences are SGHTA and FQGNSA. V shed 0 bases and J shed 1 base, with 13 bases lying between them. Full variable domain (outside the CDR3, taken from reference TRBV7-2 and TRBJ2-7): GAGVSQSPSNKVTEKGKDVELRCDPISGHTALYWYRQSLGQGLEFLIYFQGNSAPDKSGLPSDRFSAERTGGSVSTLTIQRTQQEDSAVYLCASSLAYSGASYEQYFGPGTRLTVT.

The rearrangement links TRBV7-6 to TRBJ1-1, with D unclear. CDR1 is SGHVS and CDR2 is FNYEAQ in the germline V gene. The CDR3 sequence is 17 residues long. Trimming stripped 0 bases from V and 5 bases from J, with 19 bases between. Here the CDR3 reads CASSLAGGRGGGTEAFF. As DNA, the CDR3 is TGTGCCAGCAGCTTAGCGGGCGGACGCGGAGGTGGGACTGAAGCTTTCTTT.

The chain combines TRBV6-1 with TRBJ1-6; the D gene is possibly TRBD1 (5 bases). CDR1 is MNHNS and CDR2 is SASEGT in the germline V gene. V gave up 7 bases and J gave up 5 bases, with 15 bases separating them. CDR3 size: 15 residues. This CDR3 reads CASTTFGGDNSPLHF. DNA for the CDR3: TGTGCCAGCACCACTTTCGGGGGAGATAATTCACCCCTCCACTTT.

This chain links TRBV4-3 with TRBJ1-1; D call uncertain. From germline, CDR1 is LGHNA and CDR2 YSLEER. Trimming left V 4 bases short and J 11 bases short, with 23 bases between. This CDR3 contains 15 residues. CDR3 sequence reads: CASSPGLLLLAGAFF. For the CDR3, the DNA is TGCGCCAGCAGCCCAGGCCTCCTCTTGTTGGCTGGGGCTTTCTTT.

The CDR3 sequence: CASGLGTSGAEAFF. DNA of the CDR3: TGTGCTAGTGGTCTCGGGACGAGCGGGGCTGAAGCTTTCTTT. This chain links TRBV12-5 with TRBJ1-1; D may be TRBD1 (5 bases). Germline CDR1 is LGHNT and CDR2 is FRNRAP. This CDR3 has 14 residues. Between the trimmed V and J ends, which lost 5 bases and 6 bases, there was a span of 16 bases. The whole variable domain, remainder taken from reference TRBV12-5 and TRBJ1-1, is DARVTQTPRHKVTEMGQEVTMRCQPILGHNTVFWYRQTMMQGLELLAYFRNRAPLDDSGMPKDRFSAEMPDATLATLKIQPSEPRDSAVYFCASGLGTSGAEAFFGQGTRLTVV.

This clone was found a few times. The chain has TRBV4-2 and TRBJ2-3; the D gene is possibly TRBD2 (6 bases). The CDR3 covers 16 residues. The V gene lost 0 bases and the J gene lost 1 base, with 11 bases spanning the gap. Per the germline V gene, CDR1 is LGHNA and CDR2 is YNFKEQ. CDR3 loop: CASSQDRGTGTDTQYF. CDR3 nucleotide sequence: TGTGCCAGCAGCCAAGATCGCGGGACGGGCACAGATACGCAGTATTTT.

The rearrangement links TRBV7-9 to TRBJ2-2, with 9 bases aligning to TRBD1. Germline V CDR1 and CDR2: SEHNR, FQNEAQ (reference sequence). V shed 5 bases, J shed 3 bases, and the junction held 7 bases outside the gene matches. The CDR3 is made up of 16 amino acids. In DNA, the CDR3 is TGTGCCAGCAGCAATCGACAGGGGGGGGACACCGGGGAGCTGTTTTTT. It yields the protein CASSNRQGGDTGELFF. The complete variable domain, with remaining parts taken from reference TRBV7-9 and TRBJ2-2, reads DTGVSQNPRHKITKRGQNVTFRCDPISEHNRLYWYRQTLGQGPEFLTYFQNEAQLEKSRLLSDRFSAERPKGSFSTLEIQRTEQGDSAMYLCASSNRQGGDTGELFFGEGSRLTVL.

This clone occurred once. This sequence joins TRBV7-9 and TRBJ2-7; D is possibly TRBD1 (6 bases). Germline loops: CDR1 SEHNR, CDR2 FQNEAQ (reference sequence). This CDR3 comprises 14 residues. V shed 2 bases and J shed 5 bases, with 13 bases lying between them. The CDR3 DNA is TGTGCCAGCAGCTTATCAGGGACACGGAACGAGCAGTACTTC. This codes for CASSLSGTRNEQYF.

This clone was picked up one time. The chain joins TRBV6-1 to TRBJ2-7; D is possibly TRBD2 (5 bases). V gave up 4 bases and J gave up 3 bases, with 10 bases separating them. CDR3 length equals 13 residues. CDR1 and CDR2 from the germline V gene are MNHNS and SASEGT. The chain's CDR3 is CASSGAGGYEQYF. The CDR3 nucleotides are TGTGCCAGCAGTGGGGCAGGAGGCTACGAGCAGTACTTC.

The rearrangement joins TRBV6-5 to TRBJ1-1; D remains unclear. The germline V and J ends were trimmed by 0 bases and 2 bases, with 7 bases remaining between them. This CDR3 is 14 amino acids long. Germline V gene sequence: CDR1 MNHEY, CDR2 SVGAGI. The CDR3 region is CASSYSPVNTEAFF. DNA for the CDR3: TGTGCCAGCAGTTACTCTCCGGTAAACACTGAAGCTTTCTTT.

This clone was seen only a few times. In nucleotides, the CDR3 is TGTGCCAGCAGCCAGGGACTAGCGGGGGGGTACAATGAGCAGTTCTTC. This codes for CASSQGLAGGYNEQFF. This chain links TRBV7-3 with TRBJ2-1, with 16 bases that match TRBD2. Trimming removed 5 bases from V and 4 bases from J; junction bases left unmatched: 2. Germline V gene sequence: CDR1 SGHTA, CDR2 FQGTGA. The CDR3 has 16 residues.

The chain is built from TRBV13 and TRBJ1-2; 9 bases are a match to TRBD1. Germline trimming cut 5 bases from V and 8 bases from J; bases unmatched to any gene: 12. This CDR3 comprises 15 residues. The germline V gene has CDR1 PRHDT and CDR2 FYEKMQ (reference sequence). This chain's CDR3 is CASSAETGGGSGYTF. The CDR3 region has the DNA TGTGCCAGCAGCGCAGAAACAGGGGGCGGTTCGGGCTACACCTTC. Using reference TRBV13 and TRBJ1-2 for the parts outside the CDR3, the full variable domain is AAGVIQSPRHLIKEKRETATLKCYPIPRHDTVYWYQQGPGQDPQFLISFYEKMQSDKGSIPDRFSAQQFSDYHSELNMSSLELGDSALYFCASSAETGGGSGYTFGSGTRLTVV.

CDR3 sequence (DNA): TGTGCTAGTGGTTTAGGGACAGTATATAGCAATCAGCCCCAGCATTTT. Its protein product is CASGLGTVYSNQPQHF. The V gene is TRBV12-5, the J gene TRBJ1-5; TRBD1 matches 7 bases. CDR3 size: 16 residues. V dropped 3 bases and J dropped 0; count of bases not matched to a gene: 5. Germline CDR1 LGHNT, CDR2 FRNRAP.

The V call is TRBV27, the J call TRBJ2-5; TRBD1 might be the D (6 bases). This CDR3 has 12 amino acids. Between the trimmed V and J ends, which lost 6 bases and 2 bases, there was a span of 7 bases. The germline V gene has CDR1 MNHEY and CDR2 SMNVEV (reference sequence). The CDR3 spells CASRDSQETQYF. The DNA for the CDR3 is TGTGCCAGCAGGGACAGTCAAGAGACCCAGTACTTC.

The chain recombines TRBV4-1 with TRBJ2-1; TRBD1 agrees at 7 bases. V was clipped by 1 base and J by 7 bases; unmatched bases: 4. CDR1 is MGHRA, CDR2 YSYEKL, per germline. The CDR3 length is 14 residues. The CDR3 sequence is CASSQGGTANEQFF. The DNA for the CDR3 is TGCGCCAGCAGCCAAGGGGGGACAGCAAATGAGCAGTTCTTC.

The rearrangement joins TRBV11-2 to TRBJ2-6, with 9 positions matching TRBD1. The V gene end was trimmed by 7 bases and the J gene end by 2 bases; junction bases not matched to a gene: 9. The germline V gene has CDR1 SGHAT and CDR2 FQNNGV. CDR3 length equals 17 residues. DNA of the CDR3: TGTGCCAGCATCTGGGGGACAGGGAGAGCTGGGGCCAACGTCCTGACTTTC. Its translation is CASIWGTGRAGANVLTF.

This chain uses TRBV5-4 with TRBJ2-7, with D tentatively TRBD2 (6 bases). The germline V gene has CDR1 SGHNT and CDR2 YYREEE (reference sequence). Trimming stripped 4 bases from V and 3 bases from J, with 14 bases between. The CDR3 is 14 residues long. This CDR3 is CASSPGTGVYEQYF. CDR3 nucleotides: TGTGCCAGCAGCCCCGGGACGGGAGTCTACGAGCAGTACTTC.

This chain connects TRBV7-8 to TRBJ2-1; tentatively, D is TRBD1 (6 bases). The germline V and J ends were trimmed by 1 base and 4 bases, with 14 bases remaining between them. This CDR3 spans 16 amino acids. Germline-derived CDR1 and CDR2 are SGHVS and FQNEAQ. CDR3 loop: CASSLGGHGIYNEQFF. For the CDR3, the DNA is TGTGCCAGCAGCTTAGGGGGACACGGGATATACAATGAGCAGTTCTTC.

The chain combines TRBV5-1 with TRBJ2-1; a possible D gene is TRBD2 (7 bases). Trimming took 3 bases from V and 2 from J, leaving 12 bases between them. The CDR3 has 15 amino acids. CDR1 is SGHRS, CDR2 YFSETQ, per germline. CDR3 sequence: CASSSGGATYNEQFF. The CDR3 coding sequence is TGCGCCAGCAGCTCGGGGGGCGCCACCTACAATGAGCAGTTCTTC.